This TCR beta chain stems from a study of CD8 T cells in Susac syndrome. Study findings and constraints: CD8+ clones in Susac expanded most in TEMRA cells and active patients.

Roughly 0.45 to 1 ug RNA was reverse transcribed with random hexamers. One entry per CDR3 protein, called by TCRdb with MiXCR from the immunoSEQ multiplex PCR reads. Of about 130,000 distinct CDR3 sequences listed, approximately 96% are singletons. This clonotype was detected once. What it recognizes is unknown. The CDR3 has 15 residues. The V segment lost 4 bases and the J segment 6 bases; nucleotides outside the gene matches: 8. V and J are TRBV12-3 or TRBV12-4 and TRBJ2-7, with TRBD1 matching over 11 bases. The receptor was derived from a human donor with Susac syndrome. The sequenced sample consisted of CD8+ T cells from PBMCs. CDR3 nucleotides: TGTGCCAGCAGTTACCTCCCGGGACAGGGGGGCGAGCAGTACTTC. Protein sequence: CASSYLPGQGGEQYF.